This TCR beta chain was observed in a study of liver allograft versus peripheral blood T cells. Background on the study: The authors compared T cell receptor repertoires in transplanted livers with those in the peripheral blood of recipients.

CDR1 and CDR2 from the germline V gene are MNHEY and SVGEGT. The CDR3 consists of 18 residues. V gave up 1 base and J gave up 1 base, with 19 bases separating them. This clonotype is classed as medium-sized. The antigen is not known. Study results and caveats: Inside liver allografts, T cell receptor repertoires reportedly diverged from the repertoires found in peripheral blood.

TCRdb called the reads again in MiXCR, with one record for every CDR3 protein. The data show approximately 9,000 distinct CDR3 sequences, with under 20% seen just once and 25% held by the top ten. The source is a human patient who had a liver transplant. Some of the T cells may derive from the graft donor. The chain links TRBV6-2 or TRBV6-3 to TRBJ1-1; D call uncertain. DNA of the CDR3: TGTGCCAGCAGTTACTTGATTCCCCGGGGTGAGGGGAACACTGAAGCTTTCTTT. This gives the protein CASSYLIPRGEGNTEAFF.